This TCR beta chain appears in the sequencing data of a study of T cell responses to AZD1222 COVID-19 vaccine. General study findings and limits: Two AZD1222 doses significantly raised spike-specific TCR breadth and depth over controls. Repertoire sampling was restricted to post-peak T cell response timepoints.

TCRdb's copy holds only in-frame clones and misses some; the assay was immunoSEQ multiplex PCR. This table holds 120,000 to 150,000 clones, roughly 92% found once. A word on this clone: Its antigen is not known.

Sequenced material: peripheral blood, taken 28 days after the second AZD1222 dose. This receptor was obtained from an adult who received the AZD1222 COVID-19 vaccine.

CDR3 sequence: CASSLRSPTKWRGLDSPLHF. Written as DNA, the CDR3 is TGTGCCAGCAGCTTAAGGTCCCCCACAAAATGGAGAGGGTTGGATTCACCCCTCCACTTT. The rearrangement uses TRBV7-6 and TRBJ1-6; unclear D gene. Germline V gene data show CDR1 as SGHVS and CDR2 as FNYEAQ. The CDR3 spans 20 residues. Deletions cut 2 bases from V and 8 bases from J, with 28 bases between.